These 32 T cell receptor beta chains were sequenced from one sample in a study of human T cells and chemical hapten exposure. Time point of the sample: patch test 1, 2 weeks after DPC sensitization. Treatment of the sample: therapeutic diphenylcyclopropenone sensitization with weekly scalp DPC. TCRdb re-called the RACE reads through MiXCR, storing one row per CDR3 protein. The sample carries some 340,000 distinct CDR3 sequences, approximately 6.9% recorded once. Sequenced here: whole blood, sampled in connection with sensitization to the hapten diphenylcyclopropenone (DPC). All receptors derive from a woman aged 18-35 years with alopecia areata. Some clones in this sample may be carry-over from other donors' samples.

The chain carries TRBV11-2 and TRBJ2-3, with D tentatively TRBD2 (7 bases). The ends were cut back, 3 bases at V and 2 bases at J, with 18 bases in the middle. This CDR3 region has 17 residues. CDR1 is SGHAT and CDR2 is FQNNGV in the germline V gene. CDR3 bases: TGTGCCAGCAGCTTCCGGGACCGGGGGGCTCTCACAGATACGCAGTATTTT. Residues: CASSFRDRGALTDTQYF.

The CDR3 here is CASSLGQVGEQYF. The CDR3 nucleotides are TGTGCCAGCAGCCTGGGACAAGTCGGCGAGCAGTACTTC. The rearrangement links TRBV12-3 or TRBV12-4 to TRBJ2-7; D might be TRBD1 (6 bases). The CDR3 contains 13 residues. V was shortened by 6 bases and J by 6 bases, with 15 bases between the two germline ends.

The rearrangement joins TRBV7-6 to TRBJ1-1, with 7 bases matching TRBD1. CDR1 and CDR2 from the germline V gene are SGHVS and FNYEAQ. CDR3 length: 17 amino acids. Unmatched junction bases numbered 15, after V lost 4 bases and J lost 4 bases. The CDR3 nucleotides are TGTGCCAGCAGCTCCCCGACGTTAGGCAGGGGGACCACTGAAGCTTTCTTT. Translating it yields CASSSPTLGRGTTEAFF.

The chain uses TRBV15 and TRBJ1-4; D is uncertain. The CDR3 has 15 amino acids. CDR1 is LNHNV, CDR2 YYDKDF, per germline (reference sequence). The ends were cut back, 4 bases at V and 7 bases at J, with 16 bases in the middle. The CDR3 reads CATSTLALLGEKLFF. The CDR3 coding sequence is TGTGCCACCAGCACCCTCGCCCTCCTGGGTGAAAAACTGTTTTTT. Full variable domain (remainder filled in from reference TRBV15 and TRBJ1-4): DAMVIQNPRYQVTQFGKPVTLSCSQTLNHNVMYWYQQKSSQAPKLLFHYYDKDFNNEADTPDNFQSRRPNTSFCFLDIRSPGLGDTAMYLCATSTLALLGEKLFFGSGTQLSVL.

The chain has TRBV12-3 or TRBV12-4 and TRBJ2-1; a weak D match, TRBD1 (5 bases). Trimming shortened V by 5 bases and J by 6 bases, and 11 bases separated the two germline ends. CDR3 length: 13 residues. CDR3 in DNA: TGTGCCAGCAGTCCACAAGGGGCCAATGAGCAGTTCTTC. This codes for CASSPQGANEQFF.

The table lists this clonotype with many counts. The V call is TRBV10-3, the J call TRBJ2-2; 10 bases are shared with TRBD1. The CDR3 loop spans 14 amino acids. Germline CDR1 is ENHRY and CDR2 is SYGVKD. Trimming took 8 bases from V and 3 from J; bases not matched to a gene: 3. CDR3 residues: CAIGDRGDTGELFF. The DNA of the CDR3 is TGTGCCATCGGGGACAGGGGAGACACCGGGGAGCTGTTTTTT.

The gene calls are TRBV6-1 and TRBJ1-1, with D perhaps matching TRBD1 (5 bases). V dropped 2 bases and J dropped 1 base, with 14 bases sitting between them. This CDR3 has 16 residues. Germline values: CDR1 MNHNS, CDR2 SASEGT. CDR3: CASSELWGRGNTEAFF. The DNA for the CDR3 is TGTGCCAGCAGTGAATTATGGGGGAGAGGGAACACTGAAGCTTTCTTT.

The chain is built from TRBV28 and TRBJ1-4; the match to TRBD1 covers 7 bases. The CDR3 loop spans 13 amino acids. Germline V gene sequence: CDR1 MDHEN, CDR2 SYDVKM. The J segment lost 8 bases and the V segment lost 5 bases, leaving 5 bases of the junction unmatched. The chain's CDR3 is CASSDRVWEKLFF. In DNA form, the CDR3 reads TGTGCCAGCAGTGACAGGGTGTGGGAAAAACTGTTTTTT.

The chain has TRBV5-4 and TRBJ2-1; perhaps TRBD2 as D (7 bases). Trimming took off 0 bases at V and 2 bases at J, with 15 bases between the two ends. Germline V gene sequence: CDR1 SGHNT, CDR2 YYREEE (reference sequence). The CDR3 is 17 residues long. Here the CDR3 DNA reads TGTGCCAGCAGCTTGGCAGGGTTAGGGGGGGCCTACAATGAGCAGTTCTTC. This sequence encodes CASSLAGLGGAYNEQFF.

This clonotype came up many times. The chain uses TRBV27 and TRBJ2-5; D ambiguous. CDR3 size: 12 residues. The germline V gene encodes CDR1 MNHEY and CDR2 SMNVEV (reference sequence). Trimming stripped 4 bases from V and 12 bases from J, with 15 bases between. The CDR3 reads CASSSDLYNKYF. In nucleotides, the CDR3 is TGTGCCAGCAGTTCGGACCTATACAACAAGTACTTC.

This clonotype was observed a few times. The chain recombines TRBV7-6 with TRBJ2-7; tentatively, D is TRBD1 (7 bases). Per the germline V gene, CDR1 is SGHVS and CDR2 is FNYEAQ. Trimming pared 0 bases from V and 0 bases from J, leaving 18 bases between. This CDR3 spans 18 amino acids. DNA for the CDR3: TGTGCCAGCAGCTTAGCAGGGGGCAAACTAGCTTCCTCCTACGAGCAGTACTTC. This gives the protein CASSLAGGKLASSYEQYF.

The table lists this clonotype with a few counts. The chain links TRBV18 to TRBJ2-7; no firm D call. The CDR3 extends over 14 amino acids. V lost 3 bases and J lost 1, with 10 bases in between. Germline loops: CDR1 KGHSH, CDR2 LQKENI. CDR3 residues: CASSPTLSSYEQYF. The CDR3, as DNA: TGTGCCAGCTCACCCACCCTGAGTTCCTACGAGCAGTACTTC.

This clonotype was counted many times. The V and J genes are TRBV12-3 or TRBV12-4 and TRBJ2-6; no firm D call. Trimming shortened V by 6 bases and J by 0 bases, and 3 bases separated the two germline ends. The CDR3 has 13 residues. The CDR3 spells CASSFSGANVLTF. In DNA form, the CDR3 reads TGTGCCAGCAGCTTCTCTGGGGCCAACGTCCTGACTTTC.

This clonotype was observed at least ten times. The chain is built from TRBV28 and TRBJ2-7; the match to TRBD1 covers 7 bases. Germline CDR1 is MDHEN and CDR2 is SYDVKM. The CDR3 is 14 residues long. J lost 10 bases, V lost 6 bases, and 15 bases had no gene match. The CDR3 reads CASRSGGQSLDQYF. CDR3 DNA: TGTGCCAGCAGGTCTGGGGGACAGAGCCTCGATCAGTACTTC.

This clonotype occurred many times. This chain links TRBV11-1 with TRBJ2-5, with D hard to call. The V gene lost 3 bases and the J gene lost 5 bases, with 7 bases spanning the gap. The germline V gene has CDR1 SGHAT and CDR2 FQDESV (reference sequence). This CDR3 has 12 residues. CDR3 in DNA: TGTGCCAGCAGCTTCAGTAGTGAGACCCAGTACTTC. Encoded protein: CASSFSSETQYF.

The chain joins TRBV7-9 to TRBJ1-2, with TRBD1 identical over 8 bases. Trimming removed 2 bases from V and 12 bases from J; junction bases left unmatched: 2. There are 11 residues in the CDR3. CDR1 is SEHNR and CDR2 is FQNEAQ in the germline V gene (reference sequence). In DNA form, the CDR3 reads TGTGCCAGCAGCTTAAACAGGGGGAACACCTTC. This gives the protein CASSLNRGNTF.

In its sample, this clonotype was seen a few times. The chain is built from TRBV12-3 or TRBV12-4 and TRBJ2-7; a weak D match, TRBD2 (5 bases). Between the trimmed V and J ends, which lost 6 bases and 5 bases, there was a span of 20 bases. The CDR3 extends over 15 amino acids. Here the CDR3 DNA reads TGTGCCAGCAGCCATCGGACTGGGTCCAGGAACGAGCAGTACTTC. As protein: CASSHRTGSRNEQYF.

This clonotype was seen more than once but under ten times. This chain links TRBV5-1 with TRBJ1-2; D gene ambiguous. Trimming shortened V by 0 bases and J by 5 bases, and 11 bases separated the two germline ends. Germline lookup yields CDR1 SGHRS and CDR2 YFSETQ. The CDR3 is 14 amino acids. The CDR3 reads CASSLDRIYYGYTF. In DNA form, the CDR3 reads TGCGCCAGCAGCTTGGATAGAATTTATTATGGCTACACCTTC.

This clonotype has a count of ten or more. The rearrangement links TRBV29-1 to TRBJ1-1; the D gene is possibly TRBD1 (5 bases). This CDR3 spans 12 amino acids. Germline CDR1 and CDR2: SQVTM and ANQGSEA. The V end lost 8 bases, the J end lost 1 base, and 11 bases lay between the germline ends. The CDR3 DNA reads TGCAGCTTATGGGACGGGAACACTGAAGCTTTCTTT. It specifies CSLWDGNTEAFF.

The gene calls are TRBV6-1 and TRBJ2-1; TRBD1 agrees at 9 bases. From germline, CDR1 is MNHNS and CDR2 SASEGT. This CDR3 is built from 17 residues. V dropped 8 bases and J dropped 0; count of bases not matched to a gene: 11. DNA of the CDR3: TGTGCCAGCTCTACGCCCCGACAGGGGGACTCCTACAATGAGCAGTTCTTC. As protein: CASSTPRQGDSYNEQFF.

This clonotype was seen many times. The chain uses TRBV5-5 and TRBJ1-2; D call uncertain. Germline V CDR1 and CDR2: SGHKS, YYEKEE (reference sequence). The length of the CDR3 is 15 residues. Trimming removed 1 base at V and 4 bases at J, with 14 bases between. The CDR3 is CASSLPGLAGYGYTF. CDR3 in DNA: TGTGCCAGCAGCTTGCCTGGCCTGGCCGGCTATGGCTACACCTTC.

DNA of the CDR3: TGTGCCAGCAGTCCCCCGGACAGGGGGCTGGGCGAGCAGTACTTC. The encoded protein is CASSPPDRGLGEQYF. The gene calls are TRBV28 and TRBJ2-7, with 11 bases identical to TRBD1. CDR3 length: 15 amino acids. Germline lookup yields CDR1 MDHEN and CDR2 SYDVKM. After removal of 5 bases from V and 6 bases from J, the junction contained 9 bases not matched to a gene. The whole variable domain, remainder taken from reference TRBV28 and TRBJ2-7, is DVKVTQSSRYLVKRTGEKVFLECVQDMDHENMFWYRQDPGLGLRLIYFSYDVKMKEKGDIPEGYSVSREKKERFSLILESASTNQTSMYLCASSPPDRGLGEQYFGPGTRLTVT.

This clonotype was detected many times. V and J are TRBV25-1 and TRBJ1-1, with D possibly TRBD1 on 6 matching bases. Looked up from germline, CDR1 is MGHDK and CDR2 is SYGVNS. There are 14 residues in the CDR3. V dropped 3 bases and J dropped 6 bases, with 14 bases sitting between them. The CDR3 DNA follows: TGTGCCAGCAGTGACAGGGGATGGACGGCTGAAGCTTTCTTT. This sequence encodes CASSDRGWTAEAFF.

This clonotype has more than one count but fewer than ten. The junction shows a germline mismatch at one end, possibly a read error. V and J are TRBV6-2 or TRBV6-3 and TRBJ1-5; D might be TRBD1 (6 bases). The CDR3 spans 13 residues. Per germline, CDR1 MNHEY and CDR2 SVGEGT. In nucleotides, the CDR3 is TGTGCCAGCAGGACCACAGGGAATCGGCCCCAGCATTTT. Translated, it gives CASRTTGNRPQHF.

The table lists this clonotype with many counts. CDR3 bases: TGTGCCAGCAGTCCGGGACAGAACTACGAGCAGTACTTC. It encodes CASSPGQNYEQYF. The V call is TRBV27, the J call TRBJ2-7, with 7 bases fitting TRBD1. CDR1 and CDR2 (germline): MNHEY, SMNVEV (reference sequence). CDR3 length equals 13 residues. The trim removed 5 bases at V and 3 bases at J, leaving 4 bases unmatched.

The sample holds many counts of this clonotype. The J gene is TRBJ2-3, the V gene TRBV7-2; 16 positions agree with TRBD2. Germline V gives CDR1 SGHTA, CDR2 FQGNSA. The CDR3 consists of 20 residues. Trimming cost V 7 bases and J 0 bases; bases outside gene matches: 13. This CDR3 is CASTPGLGLAGGQSTDTQYF. CDR3 nucleotides: TGTGCCAGCACCCCAGGTTTGGGACTAGCGGGGGGGCAGAGCACAGATACGCAGTATTTT.

A few counts support this clonotype. The chain uses TRBV2 and TRBJ2-4; 9 bases match TRBD1. V gave up 6 bases and J gave up 6 bases; unmatched junction bases: 6. The CDR3 loop spans 14 amino acids. CDR1 and CDR2 (germline): SNHLY, FYNNEI. Here the CDR3 DNA reads TGTGCCAGCAGGGGGACAGGGCCCGGAAACATTCAGTACTTC. Protein: CASRGTGPGNIQYF.

This clonotype was detected many times. V and J are TRBV5-1 and TRBJ2-3; no clear D gene. Deletions cut 2 bases from V and 2 bases from J, with 6 bases between. CDR1 SGHRS and CDR2 YFSETQ come from the germline V gene. CDR3 length equals 13 residues. Here the CDR3 DNA reads TGCGCCAGCAGCTTCGACATCACAGATACGCAGTATTTT. Its translation: CASSFDITDTQYF.

V is TRBV5-6 and J is TRBJ1-1, with D uncertain. The V end lost 3 bases, the J end lost 6 bases, and 15 bases lay between the germline ends. The CDR3 totals 14 residues. Germline loops: CDR1 SGHDT, CDR2 YYEEEE. The CDR3 is CASSSPFSLPEAFF. The DNA of the CDR3 is TGTGCCAGCAGCTCCCCATTTTCTCTTCCTGAAGCTTTCTTT.

This clonotype was found many times. J is TRBJ1-1 and V is TRBV7-9; D is uncertain. V lost 5 bases, J lost 0 bases, and 13 bases lay in between. This CDR3 spans 15 amino acids. Germline loops: CDR1 SEHNR, CDR2 FQNEAQ (reference sequence). The CDR3 spells CASSPILSLNTEAFF. The DNA for the CDR3 is TGTGCCAGCAGCCCTATTCTTTCTTTGAACACTGAAGCTTTCTTT. Looking up the rest from reference TRBV7-9 and TRBJ1-1 gives the full variable domain: DTGVSQNPRHKITKRGQNVTFRCDPISEHNRLYWYRQTLGQGPEFLTYFQNEAQLEKSRLLSDRFSAERPKGSFSTLEIQRTEQGDSAMYLCASSPILSLNTEAFFGQGTRLTVV.

This clonotype appeared many times. The V and J genes are TRBV16 and TRBJ1-5; D not certain. The germline CDR1 and CDR2 sequences are KGHSY and FQNENV. The CDR3 runs to 17 residues. V was shortened by 0 bases and J by 4 bases, with 16 bases between the two germline ends. This CDR3 reads CASSQSGTAVNNQPQHF. In DNA form, the CDR3 reads TGTGCCAGCAGCCAATCGGGTACAGCAGTAAATAATCAGCCCCAGCATTTT.

This clonotype has more than one count but fewer than ten. The DNA for the CDR3 is TGTGCCAGCAGTGAAGCCCTAACAGGGGACGGCACAGATACGCAGTATTTT. It is translated as CASSEALTGDGTDTQYF. V usage is TRBV2 and J usage is TRBJ2-3, with 7 positions matching TRBD1. J lost 1 base, V lost 0 bases, and 7 bases had no gene match. The CDR3 totals 17 residues. CDR1 is SNHLY and CDR2 is FYNNEI in the germline V gene.